Here is one T cell receptor (beta chain) with its context. Its antigen is not known. The data originate from a study of beta chain features in type 1 diabetes. Study conclusions and caveats: Naive, central memory and regulatory TCRB repertoires appeared more similar among patients than healthy donors. TCRB rearrangement may or may not be influenced by HLA type; here this remained unresolved. Moderately but significantly shorter TCRB CDR3s were found in Type 1 diabetes patients in all four CD4+ subsets.

Every isolated RNA sample was fully reverse transcribed, so sequencing captured expressed TCRB transcripts. The read count averaged approximately 3.5 million across naive, central memory and regulatory T cell samples. Clones were sequenced by immunoSEQ multiplex PCR, and TCRdb holds only the in-frame ones, with some missing. The table has roughly 230,000 clones, roughly 11% seen once. Researchers reported sorting CD4+ naive, central memory, regulatory and stem cell-like memory cells via CD45RO/CCR7/CD25/CD127/CD95/CD27. This TCR was recovered from a man aged 30-40 years with type 1 diabetes. The sequencing input was naive CD4+ T cells from blood.

This chain's CDR3 is CASSDRIYGYTF. The CDR3 DNA sequence: TGTGCCAGCAGCGACAGGATCTATGGCTACACCTTC. The chain links TRBV2 to TRBJ1-2; the D gene is possibly TRBD1 (6 bases). The CDR3 is 12 residues long. Germline V CDR1 and CDR2: SNHLY, FYNNEI. The V and J ends lost 6 bases and 4 bases respectively, with 9 bases between them.